The rows below give T cell receptor beta chains drawn from one sample of a study of T cell responses to AZD1222 COVID-19 vaccine. The repertoire was sequenced with immunoSEQ multiplex PCR; TCRdb's copy has only in-frame clones and lacks some. The sample records about 180,000 clones, 80% to 90% being singletons. Here the sequenced sample was peripheral blood, taken 28 days after the second AZD1222 dose. These receptors were collected from an adult who received the AZD1222 COVID-19 vaccine. Both conserved end residues are part of each CDR3. A D gene is named only where the DNA matches it firmly. Where a row states a size, it is once, few, many or the class of an expanded clone; other rows omit it.

clone size,J gene,V gene,D gene,CDR3 protein,CDR3 DNA
-,TRBJ1-4,TRBV11-3,-,CASSLYPGEKLFF,TGTGCCAGCAGCTTATACCCCGGGGAAAAACTGTTTTTT
few,TRBJ2-1,TRBV15,-,CATSRDRSFGNEQFF,TGTGCCACCAGCAGAGATCGGTCGTTTGGGAATGAGCAGTTCTTC
-,TRBJ1-2,TRBV27,-,CASSFLGWGGYTF,TGTGCCAGCAGTTTTCTGGGTTGGGGTGGCTACACCTTC
-,TRBJ1-2,TRBV9,TRBD1,CASSVAPGTGRINYGYTF,TGTGCCAGCAGCGTAGCCCCCGGGACAGGGAGGATCAACTATGGCTACACCTTC
-,TRBJ1-5,TRBV28,-,CASSGVQLSNQPQHF,TGTGCCAGCAGTGGGGTACAACTTAGCAATCAGCCCCAGCATTTT
-,TRBJ2-7,TRBV7-9,TRBD1,CASSLGQGAPEQYF,TGTGCCAGCAGCTTAGGGCAGGGGGCCCCCGAGCAGTACTTC
-,TRBJ2-7,TRBV7-2,TRBD1,CASSLTGGLDEQYF,TGTGCCAGCAGCTTGACAGGGGGGCTAGACGAGCAGTACTTC
-,TRBJ2-7,TRBV28,-,CASSRPYEQYF,TGTGCCAGCAGCCGCCCCTACGAGCAGTACTTC
once,TRBJ1-2,TRBV5-1,-,CASSLTSNYGYTF,TGCGCCAGCAGTCTCACATCTAACTATGGCTACACCTTC
-,TRBJ2-1,TRBV6-1,-,CASSDRRGGEQFF,TGTGCCAGCAGTGACAGGAGGGGCGGTGAGCAGTTCTTC